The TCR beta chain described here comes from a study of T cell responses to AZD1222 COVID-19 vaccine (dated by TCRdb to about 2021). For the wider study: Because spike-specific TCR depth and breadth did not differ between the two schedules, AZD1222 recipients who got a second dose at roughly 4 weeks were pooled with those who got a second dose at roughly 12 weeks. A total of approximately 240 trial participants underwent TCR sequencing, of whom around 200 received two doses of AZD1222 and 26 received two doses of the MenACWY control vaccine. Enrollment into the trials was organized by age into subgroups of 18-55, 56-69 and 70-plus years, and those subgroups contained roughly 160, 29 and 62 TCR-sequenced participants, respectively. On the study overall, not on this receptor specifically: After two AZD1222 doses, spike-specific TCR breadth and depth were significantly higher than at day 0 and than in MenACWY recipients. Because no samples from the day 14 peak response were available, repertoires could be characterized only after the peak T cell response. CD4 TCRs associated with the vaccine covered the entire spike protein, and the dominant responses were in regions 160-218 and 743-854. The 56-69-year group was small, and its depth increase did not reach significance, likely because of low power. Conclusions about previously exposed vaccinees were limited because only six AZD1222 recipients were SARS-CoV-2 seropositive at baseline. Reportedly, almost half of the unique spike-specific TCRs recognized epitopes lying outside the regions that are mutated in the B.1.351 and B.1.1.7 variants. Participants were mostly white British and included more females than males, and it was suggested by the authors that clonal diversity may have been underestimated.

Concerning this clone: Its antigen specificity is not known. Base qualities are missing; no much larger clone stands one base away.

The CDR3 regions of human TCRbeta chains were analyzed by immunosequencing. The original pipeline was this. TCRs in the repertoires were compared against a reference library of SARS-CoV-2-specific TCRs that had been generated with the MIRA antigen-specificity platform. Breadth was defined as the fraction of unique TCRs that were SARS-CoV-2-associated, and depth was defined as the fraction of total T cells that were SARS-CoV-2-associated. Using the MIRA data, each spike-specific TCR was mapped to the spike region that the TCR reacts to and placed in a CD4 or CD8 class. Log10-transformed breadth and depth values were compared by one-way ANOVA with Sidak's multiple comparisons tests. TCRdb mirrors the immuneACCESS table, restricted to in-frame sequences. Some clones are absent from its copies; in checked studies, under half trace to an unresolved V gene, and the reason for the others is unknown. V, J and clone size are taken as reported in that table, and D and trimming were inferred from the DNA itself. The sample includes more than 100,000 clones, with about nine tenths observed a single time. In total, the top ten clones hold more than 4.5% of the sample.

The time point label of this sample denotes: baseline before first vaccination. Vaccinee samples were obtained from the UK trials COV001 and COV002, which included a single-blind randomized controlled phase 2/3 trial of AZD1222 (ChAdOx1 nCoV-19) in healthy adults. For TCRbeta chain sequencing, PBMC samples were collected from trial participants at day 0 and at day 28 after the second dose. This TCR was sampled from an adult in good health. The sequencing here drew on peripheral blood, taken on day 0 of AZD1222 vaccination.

The bases read TGTGCCAGCAGCAGAATGGGAGACACCGGGGAGCTGTTTTTT. The resulting protein is CASSRMGDTGELFF. The chain links TRBV11-3 with TRBJ2-2; TRBD2 is possibly the D segment (5 matching bases). CDR1 and CDR2 are drawn from the germline V gene: SGHNT, YENEEA. V sheds 5 bases and J sheds 3 bases, leaving 10 bases between their ends. The CDR3, from cysteine to phenylalanine, totals 14 residues. The kept DNA is CDR3 alone, 42 bases in frame from the first base.